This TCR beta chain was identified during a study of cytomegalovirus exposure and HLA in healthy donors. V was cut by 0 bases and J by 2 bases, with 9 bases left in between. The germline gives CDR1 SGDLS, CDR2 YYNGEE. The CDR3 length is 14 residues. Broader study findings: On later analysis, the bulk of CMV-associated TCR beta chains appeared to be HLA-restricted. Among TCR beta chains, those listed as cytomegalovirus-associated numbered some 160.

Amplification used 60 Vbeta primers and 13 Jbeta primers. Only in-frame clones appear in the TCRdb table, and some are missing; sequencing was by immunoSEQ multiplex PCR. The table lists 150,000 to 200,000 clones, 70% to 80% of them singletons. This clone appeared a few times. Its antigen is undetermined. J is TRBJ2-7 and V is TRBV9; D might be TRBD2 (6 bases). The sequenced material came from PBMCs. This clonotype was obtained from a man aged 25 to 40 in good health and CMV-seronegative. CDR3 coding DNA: TGTGCCAGCAGCGTAGTAGCGGATGCCTACGAGCAGTACTTC. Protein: CASSVVADAYEQYF.